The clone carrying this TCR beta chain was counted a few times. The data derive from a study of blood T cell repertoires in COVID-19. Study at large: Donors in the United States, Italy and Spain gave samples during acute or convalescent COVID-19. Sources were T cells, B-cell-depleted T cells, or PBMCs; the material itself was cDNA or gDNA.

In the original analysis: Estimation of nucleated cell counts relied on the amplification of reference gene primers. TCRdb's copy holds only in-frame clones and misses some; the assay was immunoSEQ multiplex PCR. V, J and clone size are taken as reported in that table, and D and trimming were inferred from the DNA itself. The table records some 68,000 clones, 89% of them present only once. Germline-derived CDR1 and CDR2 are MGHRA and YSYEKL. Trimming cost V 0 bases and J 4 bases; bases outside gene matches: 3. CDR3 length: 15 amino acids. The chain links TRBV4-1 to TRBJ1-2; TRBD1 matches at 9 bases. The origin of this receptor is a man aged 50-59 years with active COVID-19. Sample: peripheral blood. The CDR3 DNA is TGCGCCAGCAGCCAAGATCCGGGACAGGGCTATGGCTACACCTTC. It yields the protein CASSQDPGQGYGYTF.